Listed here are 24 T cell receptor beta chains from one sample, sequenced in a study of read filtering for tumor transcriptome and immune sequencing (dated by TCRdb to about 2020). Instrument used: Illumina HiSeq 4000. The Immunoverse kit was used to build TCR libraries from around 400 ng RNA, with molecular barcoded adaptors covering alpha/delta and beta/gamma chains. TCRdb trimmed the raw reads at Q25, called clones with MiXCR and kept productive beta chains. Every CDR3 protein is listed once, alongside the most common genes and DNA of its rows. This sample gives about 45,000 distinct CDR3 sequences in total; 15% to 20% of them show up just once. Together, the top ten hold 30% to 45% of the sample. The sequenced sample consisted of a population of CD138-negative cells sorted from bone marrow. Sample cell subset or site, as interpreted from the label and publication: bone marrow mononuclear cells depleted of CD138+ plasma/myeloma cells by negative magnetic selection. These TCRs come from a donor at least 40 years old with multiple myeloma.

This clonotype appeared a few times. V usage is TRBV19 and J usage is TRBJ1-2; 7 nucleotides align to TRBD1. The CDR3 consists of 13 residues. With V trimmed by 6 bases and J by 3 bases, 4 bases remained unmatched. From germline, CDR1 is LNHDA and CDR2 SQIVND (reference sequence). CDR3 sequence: CASRKGGDYGYTF. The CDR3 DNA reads TGTGCCAGTAGAAAAGGGGGCGACTATGGCTACACCTTC.

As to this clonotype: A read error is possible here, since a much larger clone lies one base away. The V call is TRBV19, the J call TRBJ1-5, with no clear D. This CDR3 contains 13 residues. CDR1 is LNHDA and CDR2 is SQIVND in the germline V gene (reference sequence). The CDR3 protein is CASSRAYNLPQHF. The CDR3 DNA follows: TGTGCCAGTAGTAGAGCATATAATCTGCCCCAGCATTTT.

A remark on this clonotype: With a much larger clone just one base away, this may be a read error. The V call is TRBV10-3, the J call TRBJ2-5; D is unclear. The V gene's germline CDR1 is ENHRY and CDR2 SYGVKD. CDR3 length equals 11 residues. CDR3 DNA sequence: TGTGCCATCTCCGACCAAGAGGCCCAGTACTTC. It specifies CAISDQEAQYF.

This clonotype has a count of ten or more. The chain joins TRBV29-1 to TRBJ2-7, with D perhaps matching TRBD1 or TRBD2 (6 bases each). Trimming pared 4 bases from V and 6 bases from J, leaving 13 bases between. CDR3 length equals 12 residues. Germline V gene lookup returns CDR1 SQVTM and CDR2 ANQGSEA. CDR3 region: CSVGRDNSEQYF. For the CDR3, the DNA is TGCAGCGTTGGGCGGGACAATTCCGAGCAGTACTTC.

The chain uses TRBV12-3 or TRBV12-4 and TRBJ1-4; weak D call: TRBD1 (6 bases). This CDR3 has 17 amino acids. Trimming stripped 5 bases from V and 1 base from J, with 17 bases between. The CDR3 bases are TGTGCCAGCAGTCCCCGAGGGGGGGCGGGAACTAATGAAAAACTGTTTTTT. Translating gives CASSPRGGAGTNEKLFF.

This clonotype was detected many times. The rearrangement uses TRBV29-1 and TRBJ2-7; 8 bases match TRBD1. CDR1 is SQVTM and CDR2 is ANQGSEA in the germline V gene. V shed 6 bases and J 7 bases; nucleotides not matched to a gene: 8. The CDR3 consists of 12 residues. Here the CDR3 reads CSVRQGIGEQYF. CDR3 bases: TGCAGCGTCCGACAGGGGATAGGGGAGCAGTACTTC.

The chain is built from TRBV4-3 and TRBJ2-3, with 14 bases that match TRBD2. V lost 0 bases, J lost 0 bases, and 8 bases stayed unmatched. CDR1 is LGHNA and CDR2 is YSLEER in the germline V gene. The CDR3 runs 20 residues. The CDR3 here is CASSQERGTSGSGSTDTQYF. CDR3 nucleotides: TGCGCCAGCAGCCAAGAAAGGGGGACTAGCGGGAGCGGAAGCACAGATACGCAGTATTTT.

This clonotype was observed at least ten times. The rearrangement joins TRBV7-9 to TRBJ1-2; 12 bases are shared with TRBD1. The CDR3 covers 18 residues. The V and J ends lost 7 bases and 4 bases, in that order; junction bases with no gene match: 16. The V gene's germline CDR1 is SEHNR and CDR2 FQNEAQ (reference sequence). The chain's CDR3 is CASIPTSRDRGRGYGYTF. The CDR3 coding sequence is TGTGCCAGCATCCCTACTTCCCGGGACAGGGGGCGCGGCTATGGCTACACCTTC.

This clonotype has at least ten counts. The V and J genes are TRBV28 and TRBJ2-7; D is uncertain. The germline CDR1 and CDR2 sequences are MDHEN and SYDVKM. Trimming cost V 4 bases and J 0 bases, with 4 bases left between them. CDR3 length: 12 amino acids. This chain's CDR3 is CASSWSSYEQYF. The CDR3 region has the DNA TGTGCCAGCAGTTGGAGCTCCTACGAGCAGTACTTC.

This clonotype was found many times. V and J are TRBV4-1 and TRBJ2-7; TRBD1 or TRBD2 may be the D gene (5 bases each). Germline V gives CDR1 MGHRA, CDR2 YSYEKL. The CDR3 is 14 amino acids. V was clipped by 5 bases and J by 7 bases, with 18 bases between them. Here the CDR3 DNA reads TGCGCCAGCAGCTCCACAGGTACCTGGAGGGAGCAGTACTTC. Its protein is CASSSTGTWREQYF.

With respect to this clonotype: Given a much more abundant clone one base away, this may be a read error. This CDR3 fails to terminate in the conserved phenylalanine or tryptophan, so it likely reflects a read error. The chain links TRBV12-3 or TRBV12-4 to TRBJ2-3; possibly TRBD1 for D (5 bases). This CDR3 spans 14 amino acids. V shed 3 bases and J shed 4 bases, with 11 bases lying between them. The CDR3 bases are TGTGCCAGCAGTTTGGTGGCAGGGTCAGATACGCAGTATCTT. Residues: CASSLVAGSDTQYL.

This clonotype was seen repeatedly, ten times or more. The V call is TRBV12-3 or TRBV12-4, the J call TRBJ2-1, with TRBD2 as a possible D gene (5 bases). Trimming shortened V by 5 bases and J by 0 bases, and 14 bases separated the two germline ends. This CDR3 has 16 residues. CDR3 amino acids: CASSPPSGSSYNEQFF. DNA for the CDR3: TGTGCCAGCAGTCCCCCCAGCGGTAGCTCCTACAATGAGCAGTTCTTC.

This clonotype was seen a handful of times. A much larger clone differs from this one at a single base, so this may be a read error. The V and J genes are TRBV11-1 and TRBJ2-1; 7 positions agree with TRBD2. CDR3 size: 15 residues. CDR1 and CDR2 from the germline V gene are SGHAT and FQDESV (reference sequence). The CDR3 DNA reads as TGTGCCAGCATCTTAAGGCGGGAGTGGGAGTATGAGCAGTTCTTC. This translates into CASILRREWEYEQFF.

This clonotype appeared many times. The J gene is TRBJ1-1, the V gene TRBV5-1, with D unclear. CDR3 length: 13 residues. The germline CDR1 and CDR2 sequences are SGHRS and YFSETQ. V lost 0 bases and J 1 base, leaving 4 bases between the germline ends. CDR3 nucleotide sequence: TGCGCCAGCAGCTTGGTGAGGAACACTGAAGCTTTCTTT. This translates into CASSLVRNTEAFF.

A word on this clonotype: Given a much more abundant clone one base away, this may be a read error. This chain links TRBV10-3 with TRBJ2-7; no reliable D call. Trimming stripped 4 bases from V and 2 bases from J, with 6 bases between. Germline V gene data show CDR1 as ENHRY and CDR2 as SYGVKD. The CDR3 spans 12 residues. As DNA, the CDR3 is TGTGCCATCAGTGGGACCGCCTACGAGCAGTACTTC. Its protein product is CAISGTAYEQYF.

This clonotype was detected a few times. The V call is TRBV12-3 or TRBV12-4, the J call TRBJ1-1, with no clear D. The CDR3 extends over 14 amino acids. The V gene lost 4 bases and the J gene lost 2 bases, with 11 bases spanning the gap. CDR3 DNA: TGTGCCAGCAGTTCTCGGCGGGGAAACACTGAAGCTTTCTTT. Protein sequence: CASSSRRGNTEAFF.

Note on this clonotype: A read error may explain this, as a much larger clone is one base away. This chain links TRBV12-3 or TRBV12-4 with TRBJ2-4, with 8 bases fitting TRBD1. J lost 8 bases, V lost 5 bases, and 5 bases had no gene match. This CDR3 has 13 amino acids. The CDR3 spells CASSPGGEDIQYF. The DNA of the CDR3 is TGTGCCAGCAGTCCAGGGGGCGAGGACATTCAGTACTTC.

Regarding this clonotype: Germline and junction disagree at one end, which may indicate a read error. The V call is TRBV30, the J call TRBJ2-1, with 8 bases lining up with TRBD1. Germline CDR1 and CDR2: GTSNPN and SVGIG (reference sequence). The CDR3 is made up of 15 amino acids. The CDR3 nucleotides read TGTGCCGGGAGTATCCAGGGGGCAAGTAACAATGAGCAGTTCTTC. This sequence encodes CAGSIQGASNNEQFF.

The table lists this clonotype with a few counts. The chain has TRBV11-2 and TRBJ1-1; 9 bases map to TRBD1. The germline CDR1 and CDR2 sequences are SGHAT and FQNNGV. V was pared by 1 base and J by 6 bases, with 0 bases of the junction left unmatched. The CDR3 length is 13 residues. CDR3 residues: CASSLGTGAEAFF. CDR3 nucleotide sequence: TGTGCCAGCAGCTTAGGGACAGGGGCTGAAGCTTTCTTT.

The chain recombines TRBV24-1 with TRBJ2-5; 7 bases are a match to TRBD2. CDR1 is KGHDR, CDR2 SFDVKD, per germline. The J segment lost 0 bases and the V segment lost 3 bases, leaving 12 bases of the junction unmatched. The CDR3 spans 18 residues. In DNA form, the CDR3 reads TGTGCCACCAGTGATAATATCGCGGGAGCGGGGTACCAAGAGACCCAGTACTTC. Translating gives CATSDNIAGAGYQETQYF.

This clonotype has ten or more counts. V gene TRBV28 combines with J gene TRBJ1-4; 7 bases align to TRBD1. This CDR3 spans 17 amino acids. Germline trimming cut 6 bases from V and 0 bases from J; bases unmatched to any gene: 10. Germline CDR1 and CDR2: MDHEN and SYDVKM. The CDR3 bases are TGTGCCAGCAGCTCCTCCGGGACAGCTACAACTAATGAAAAACTGTTTTTT. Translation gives CASSSSGTATTNEKLFF.

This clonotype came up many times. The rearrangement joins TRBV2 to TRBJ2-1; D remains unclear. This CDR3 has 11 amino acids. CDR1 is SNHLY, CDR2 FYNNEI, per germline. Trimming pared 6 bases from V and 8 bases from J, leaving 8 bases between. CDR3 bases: TGTGCCAGCAGGACGTTCGATGAGCAGTTCTTC. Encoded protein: CASRTFDEQFF.

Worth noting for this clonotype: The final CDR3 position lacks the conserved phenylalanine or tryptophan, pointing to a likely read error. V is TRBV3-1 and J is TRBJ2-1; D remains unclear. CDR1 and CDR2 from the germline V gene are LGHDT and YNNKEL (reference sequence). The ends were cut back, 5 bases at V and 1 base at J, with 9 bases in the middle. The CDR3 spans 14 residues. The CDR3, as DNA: TGTGCCAGCAGCTGCCTAGAATCCTACAATGAGCAGTTCCTC. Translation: CASSCLESYNEQFL.

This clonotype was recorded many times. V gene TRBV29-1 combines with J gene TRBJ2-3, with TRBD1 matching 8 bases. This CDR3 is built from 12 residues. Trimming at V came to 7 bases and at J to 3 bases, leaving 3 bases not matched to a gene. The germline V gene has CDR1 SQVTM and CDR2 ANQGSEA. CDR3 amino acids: CSATGATDTQYF. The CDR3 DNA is TGCAGCGCGACAGGGGCGACAGATACGCAGTATTTT.